This T cell receptor (beta chain) was captured in a study of response to subunit inactivated influenza vaccine. Findings and caveats of the study: A suggestion made by the authors is that each seasonal influenza vaccination recruits few new T cells.

The CDR3 covers 16 residues. V was pared by 0 bases and J by 0 bases, with 11 bases between. Germline assignment: CDR1 SGDLS and CDR2 YYNGEE. Regarding this clonotype: Its cognate antigen is unknown.

TCRdb passed the RT-PCR reads through MiXCR, listing each CDR3 protein once. The profile shows hundreds of thousands of distinct CDR3 sequences, 20% to 25% of them singletons. This clonotype originated in a man aged 45 to 70 who received an inactivated influenza vaccine. The input for sequencing was PBMCs from blood, taken 21 months after vaccination. The V gene is TRBV9, the J gene TRBJ2-3; no definite D call. For the CDR3, the DNA is TGTGCCAGCAGCGTAGGTGCAGAAACTAGCACAGATACGCAGTATTTT. As protein: CASSVGAETSTDTQYF.